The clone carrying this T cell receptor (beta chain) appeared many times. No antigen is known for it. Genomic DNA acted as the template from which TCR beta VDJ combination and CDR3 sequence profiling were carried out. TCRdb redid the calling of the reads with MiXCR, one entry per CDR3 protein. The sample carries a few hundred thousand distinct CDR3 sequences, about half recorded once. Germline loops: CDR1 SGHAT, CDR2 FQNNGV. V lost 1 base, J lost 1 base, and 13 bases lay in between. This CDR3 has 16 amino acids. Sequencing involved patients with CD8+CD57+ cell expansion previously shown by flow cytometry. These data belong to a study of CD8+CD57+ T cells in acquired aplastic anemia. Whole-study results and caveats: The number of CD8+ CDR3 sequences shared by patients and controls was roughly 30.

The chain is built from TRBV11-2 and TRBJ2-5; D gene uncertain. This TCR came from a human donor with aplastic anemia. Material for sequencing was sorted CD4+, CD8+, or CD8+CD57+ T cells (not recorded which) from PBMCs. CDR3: CASSLGVGWSQETQYF. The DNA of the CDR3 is TGTGCCAGCAGCTTAGGGGTCGGATGGAGCCAAGAGACCCAGTACTTC.